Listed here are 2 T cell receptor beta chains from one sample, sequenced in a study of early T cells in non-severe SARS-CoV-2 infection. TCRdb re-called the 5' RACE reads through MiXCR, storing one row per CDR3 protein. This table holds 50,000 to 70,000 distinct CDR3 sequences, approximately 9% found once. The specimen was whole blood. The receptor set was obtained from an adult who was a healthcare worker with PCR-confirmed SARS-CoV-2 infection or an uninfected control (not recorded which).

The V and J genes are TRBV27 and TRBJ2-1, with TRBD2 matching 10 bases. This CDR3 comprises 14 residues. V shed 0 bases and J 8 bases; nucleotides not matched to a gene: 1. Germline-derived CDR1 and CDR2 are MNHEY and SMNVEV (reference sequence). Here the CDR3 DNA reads TGTGCCAGCAGTTTATCGAGCGGGAGGGATGAGCAGTTCTTC. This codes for CASSLSSGRDEQFF.

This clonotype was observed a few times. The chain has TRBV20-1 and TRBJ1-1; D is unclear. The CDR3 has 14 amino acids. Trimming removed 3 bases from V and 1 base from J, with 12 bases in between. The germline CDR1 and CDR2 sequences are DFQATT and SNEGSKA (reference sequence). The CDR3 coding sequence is TGCAGTGCTAGCTTTGACAACGCGAACACTGAAGCTTTCTTT. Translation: CSASFDNANTEAFF.